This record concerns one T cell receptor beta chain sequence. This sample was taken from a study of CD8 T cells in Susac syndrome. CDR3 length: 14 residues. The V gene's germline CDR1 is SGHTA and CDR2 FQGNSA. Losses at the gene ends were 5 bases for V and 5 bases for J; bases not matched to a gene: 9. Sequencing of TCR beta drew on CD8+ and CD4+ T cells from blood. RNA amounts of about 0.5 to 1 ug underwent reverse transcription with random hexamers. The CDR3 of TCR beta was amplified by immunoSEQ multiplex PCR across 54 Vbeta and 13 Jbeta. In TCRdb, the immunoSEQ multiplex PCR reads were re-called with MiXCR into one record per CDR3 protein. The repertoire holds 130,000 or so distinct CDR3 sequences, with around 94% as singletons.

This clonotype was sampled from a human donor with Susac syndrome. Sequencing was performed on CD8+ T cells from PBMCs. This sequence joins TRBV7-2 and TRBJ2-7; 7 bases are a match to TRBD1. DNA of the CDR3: TGTGCCAGCAGCCCCCGGACAGGATCGGACGAGCAGTACTTC. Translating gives CASSPRTGSDEQYF.